The next 27 T cell receptor beta chains were all read from a single sample in a study of T cells in Graves' hyperthyroidism and ophthalmopathy. RNA transcripts gave rise to amplified TCR beta CDR3 regions. An initial round of RT-PCR targeting the TCR CDR3 relied on the HTBI primer set. MiXCR, run by TCRdb on the multiplex PCR reads, gives a single entry per CDR3 protein. The sample has 250,000 or so distinct CDR3 sequences, about 15% seen once. The sequencing sample was made of blood. Receptor source: a woman between 45 and 60 years old with Graves' hyperthyroidism that later progressed to Graves' ophthalmopathy.

The sample holds many counts of this clonotype. V and J are TRBV6-1 and TRBJ1-2; 7 bases match TRBD1. With 1 base clipped from V and 4 bases from J, the junction kept 3 bases outside the gene matches. CDR3 length: 14 residues. From germline, CDR1 is MNHNS and CDR2 SASEGT. The DNA of the CDR3 is TGTGCCAGCAGTGAAGGGGGGACAGCCTATGGCTACACCTTC. It yields the protein CASSEGGTAYGYTF.

V is TRBV3-1 and J is TRBJ2-5; D is perhaps TRBD2 (6 bases). V lost 4 bases to trimming and J lost 4 bases, with 19 bases between them. The CDR3 is made up of 16 amino acids. Germline loops: CDR1 LGHDT, CDR2 YNNKEL (reference sequence). CDR3 loop: CASSLTGLSPLETQYF. The CDR3 DNA is TGTGCCAGCAGCCTCACGGGACTTTCACCTTTAGAGACCCAGTACTTC.

In this sample, this clonotype turned up once. This chain's CDR3 is CASSEAWLRTEKLFF. The DNA for the CDR3 is TGTGCCAGCAGTGAAGCTTGGCTACGTACTGAAAAACTGTTTTTT. The gene calls are TRBV6-1 and TRBJ1-4; D not certain. Germline V gene sequence: CDR1 MNHNS, CDR2 SASEGT. V shed 0 bases and J shed 7 bases, with 12 bases lying between them. CDR3 length: 15 amino acids.

The sample holds a few counts of this clonotype. This sequence joins TRBV4-2 and TRBJ1-1; possible D gene TRBD1, 5 bases. Germline CDR1 and CDR2: LGHNA and YNFKEQ. The germline V and J ends were trimmed by 4 bases and 3 bases, with 15 bases remaining between them. CDR3 length equals 15 residues. Here the CDR3 DNA reads TGTGCCAGCAGCCCAAGGGGTTCGGGGGACACTGAAGCTTTCTTT. Its protein product is CASSPRGSGDTEAFF.

This clonotype was seen ten or more times. V usage is TRBV3-1 and J usage is TRBJ2-7; TRBD1 agrees at 8 bases. V was pared by 4 bases and J by 6 bases, with 14 bases of the junction left unmatched. There are 16 residues in the CDR3. In germline, CDR1 is LGHDT, CDR2 YNNKEL (reference sequence). CDR3 region: CASSLRSQGALGEQYF. In DNA form, the CDR3 reads TGTGCCAGCAGCCTGCGGTCGCAGGGGGCTTTGGGCGAGCAGTACTTC.

This clonotype has at least ten counts. The chain carries TRBV2 and TRBJ1-1; D unclear. The CDR3 totals 14 residues. V lost 2 bases to trimming and J lost 1 base, with 8 bases between them. Germline CDR1 reads SNHLY; CDR2 reads FYNNEI. In DNA form, the CDR3 reads TGTGCCAGCAGTGAATTGGCAGCGAACACTGAAGCTTTCTTT. This codes for CASSELAANTEAFF.

This clonotype was observed at least ten times. This rearrangement joins TRBV11-2 to TRBJ1-1; no definite D call. The CDR3 consists of 13 residues. V lost 1 base, J lost 7 bases, and 10 bases lay in between. Germline loops: CDR1 SGHAT, CDR2 FQNNGV. CDR3 residues: CASSLVEQNEAFF. CDR3 nucleotide sequence: TGTGCCAGCAGCTTAGTTGAACAGAATGAAGCTTTCTTT.

The chain couples TRBV2 to TRBJ1-2; D call uncertain. This CDR3 is built from 11 residues. V dropped 3 bases and J dropped 7 bases, with 6 bases sitting between them. Germline CDR1 reads SNHLY; CDR2 reads FYNNEI. The CDR3 loop is CASSEGGGYTF. The DNA for the CDR3 is TGTGCCAGCAGTGAGGGTGGTGGCTACACCTTC.

The CDR3 DNA follows: TGTGCCAGCTCTCCGACGGGGCCCGGGAGAACTAATGAAAAACTGTTTTTT. Protein: CASSPTGPGRTNEKLFF. The chain employs TRBV18 and TRBJ1-4; TRBD1 might be the D (5 bases). Trimming removed 6 bases from V and 1 base from J, with 18 bases in between. The germline gives CDR1 KGHSH, CDR2 LQKENI. The CDR3 consists of 17 residues.

This clonotype has ten or more counts. This chain uses TRBV5-1 with TRBJ1-4, with no clear D. The V end lost 6 bases, the J end lost 0 bases, and 15 bases lay between the germline ends. Germline lookup yields CDR1 SGHRS and CDR2 YFSETQ. This CDR3 region has 16 residues. CDR3 nucleotide sequence: TGCGCCAGCAAAGCACCCTGGGCTCCAACTAATGAAAAACTGTTTTTT. It encodes CASKAPWAPTNEKLFF.

The table lists this clonotype with many counts. The chain has TRBV20-1 and TRBJ1-1, with TRBD1 matching 7 bases. The germline V gene has CDR1 DFQATT and CDR2 SNEGSKA (reference sequence). The CDR3 runs to 11 residues. CDR3 sequence reads: CSPTGTVEAFF. The DNA of the CDR3 is TGCAGCCCCACAGGGACAGTTGAAGCTTTCTTT.

This clonotype was detected only a few times. The rearrangement uses TRBV7-9 and TRBJ1-3; 9 bases fit TRBD1. J lost 3 bases, V lost 8 bases, and 5 bases had no gene match. This CDR3 spans 14 amino acids. The germline gives CDR1 SEHNR, CDR2 FQNEAQ (reference sequence). The CDR3 spells CASDRDRVGNTIYF. CDR3 nucleotide sequence: TGTGCCAGCGACCGGGACAGGGTTGGAAACACCATATATTTT.

This clonotype has only a few counts. This sequence joins TRBV30 and TRBJ1-5; D may be TRBD1 (6 bases). The CDR3 consists of 13 residues. Germline CDR1 reads GTSNPN; CDR2 reads SVGIG (reference sequence). V was clipped by 4 bases and J by 4 bases, with 11 bases between them. The DNA for the CDR3 is TGTGCCTGGAACGGACAGCTAAATCAGCCCCAGCATTTT. This codes for CAWNGQLNQPQHF. Complete variable domain (other parts from reference TRBV30 and TRBJ1-5): SQTIHQWPATLVQPVGSPLSLECTVEGTSNPNLYWYRQAAGRGLQLLFYSVGIGQISSEVPQNLSASRPQDRQFILSSKKLLLSDSGFYLCAWNGQLNQPQHFGDGTRLSIL.

This clonotype was seen repeatedly, ten times or more. The rearrangement joins TRBV11-3 to TRBJ2-3; a possible D gene is TRBD2 (6 bases). Germline lookup yields CDR1 SGHNT and CDR2 YENEEA. Trimming shortened V by 5 bases and J by 8 bases, and 11 bases separated the two germline ends. The CDR3 is 12 amino acids. The CDR3 region has the DNA TGTGCCAGCAGCACCCAGGGAGGTACGCAGTATTTT. Its translation: CASSTQGGTQYF.

In regard to this clonotype: At one end, the junction sequence differs from germline, possibly due to a read error. The chain uses TRBV5-6 and TRBJ2-2, with a weak D call TRBD1 (6 bases). CDR1 SGHDT and CDR2 YYEEEE come from the germline V gene. The CDR3 extends over 18 amino acids. DNA of the CDR3: TGTGCCAGCAGCCACCTACTAGGGGGACCCGCGAACACCGGGGAGCTGTCTTTT. Amino acids: CASSHLLGGPANTGELSF.

The chain joins TRBV15 to TRBJ1-4; the D gene is possibly TRBD1 (6 bases). Trimming took 2 bases from V and 8 from J, leaving 15 bases between them. Germline CDR1 and CDR2: LNHNV and YYDKDF (reference sequence). The CDR3 is 15 amino acids. The chain's CDR3 is CATSRTGLTGEKLFF. The CDR3 DNA is TGTGCCACCAGCAGAACAGGGTTAACAGGAGAAAAACTGTTTTTT.

The sample holds a few counts of this clonotype. This chain connects TRBV19 to TRBJ1-5; D perhaps matches TRBD1 (5 bases). Germline CDR1 and CDR2: LNHDA and SQIVND (reference sequence). Trimming took off 5 bases at V and 11 bases at J, with 16 bases between the two ends. The CDR3 contains 13 residues. For the CDR3, the DNA is TGTGCCAGTAGTGATTCGGGACCCATCGCCCAGCATTTT. It yields the protein CASSDSGPIAQHF.

At least ten counts were recorded for this clonotype. The chain employs TRBV6-2 or TRBV6-3 and TRBJ2-1, with D possibly matching TRBD2 (5 bases). The germline V gene has CDR1 MNHEY and CDR2 SVGEGT. Trimming pared 5 bases from V and 15 bases from J, leaving 17 bases between. This CDR3 has 12 amino acids. The CDR3 sequence is CASSHPAAGLFF. The CDR3 DNA reads TGTGCCAGCAGTCATCCTGCGGCGGGTTTGTTCTTC.

This clonotype has only a few counts. A much larger clone sits a single nucleotide away, making a read error possible. V usage is TRBV18 and J usage is TRBJ1-2; perhaps TRBD1 as D (5 bases). Trimming left V 3 bases short and J 8 bases short, with 16 bases between. Germline V CDR1 and CDR2: KGHSH, LQKENI. The CDR3 covers 14 residues. CDR3 region: CASSPGTATQGYTF. CDR3 DNA: TGTGCCAGCTCACCGGGGACCGCAACTCAGGGCTACACCTTC.

This rearrangement joins TRBV2 to TRBJ2-1; TRBD2 matches 9 bases. The CDR3 is 16 amino acids. The J segment lost 7 bases and the V segment lost 8 bases, leaving 15 bases of the junction unmatched. CDR1 SNHLY and CDR2 FYNNEI come from the germline V gene. The CDR3 sequence: CASGGPASGIWNEQFF. The DNA for the CDR3 is TGTGCCAGCGGGGGCCCGGCTAGCGGGATATGGAATGAGCAGTTCTTC.

The V gene is TRBV24-1, the J gene TRBJ2-1; 9 nucleotides agree with TRBD1. The CDR3 has 13 residues. Germline CDR1 reads KGHDR; CDR2 reads SFDVKD. V gave up 12 bases and J gave up 4 bases; unmatched junction bases: 6. The DNA for the CDR3 is TGTGCCGCACAGGGGGCAGGTTACAATGAGCAGTTCTTC. Encoded protein: CAAQGAGYNEQFF.

This clonotype was found once. The CDR3, as DNA: TGTGCCAGCACCAAAGGGCCCGATACTGAAGCTTTCTTT. Translated: CASTKGPDTEAFF. The chain has TRBV12-3 or TRBV12-4 and TRBJ1-1; D gene ambiguous. CDR3 size: 13 residues. Trimming removed 7 bases at V and 5 bases at J, with 14 bases between.

The chain links TRBV28 to TRBJ2-7; unclear D gene. Germline CDR1 reads MDHEN; CDR2 reads SYDVKM. This CDR3 comprises 14 residues. The V end lost 7 bases, the J end lost 3 bases, and 16 bases lay between the germline ends. This CDR3 reads CASTLTITGYEQYF. As DNA, the CDR3 is TGTGCCAGCACCTTAACTATAACCGGCTACGAGCAGTACTTC.

This clonotype was recorded at least ten times. This CDR3 is CASEQGSQETQYF. The CDR3 bases are TGCGCCAGCGAACAGGGATCCCAAGAGACCCAGTACTTC. The chain recombines TRBV5-1 with TRBJ2-5; a weak D match, TRBD1 (6 bases). Trimming stripped 7 bases from V and 1 base from J, with 11 bases between. The CDR3 length is 13 residues. Germline CDR1 is SGHRS and CDR2 is YFSETQ.

This clonotype was counted between two and nine times. The J gene is TRBJ2-7, the V gene TRBV5-8; 10 bases fit TRBD2. The junction had 9 bases not matched to a gene; V was cut back by 4 bases and J by 5 bases. In germline, CDR1 is SGHTS, CDR2 YDEGEE. This CDR3 region has 15 residues. CDR3 nucleotides: TGTGCCAGCAGCCCGGGGACTAGCGCTTTCAACGAGCAGTACTTC. As protein: CASSPGTSAFNEQYF.

This clonotype was detected many times. The DNA of the CDR3 is TGCGCCAGCAGCCGAGGCGGGGGGCAAGACAATGAGCAGTTCTTC. As protein: CASSRGGGQDNEQFF. The rearrangement links TRBV5-1 to TRBJ2-1; 8 bases map to TRBD2. Unmatched junction bases numbered 8, after V lost 4 bases and J lost 5 bases. This CDR3 has 15 amino acids. Germline values: CDR1 SGHRS, CDR2 YFSETQ.

This clonotype was detected ten times or more. This chain joins TRBV30 and TRBJ1-6; 11 bases are shared with TRBD1. J was trimmed by 7 bases and V by 5 bases; bases with no gene match: 4. The germline gives CDR1 GTSNPN, CDR2 SVGIG (reference sequence). The CDR3 is 14 amino acids. The CDR3 region is CAWGTGGFNSPLHF. As DNA, the CDR3 is TGTGCCTGGGGGACAGGGGGTTTCAATTCACCCCTCCACTTT.